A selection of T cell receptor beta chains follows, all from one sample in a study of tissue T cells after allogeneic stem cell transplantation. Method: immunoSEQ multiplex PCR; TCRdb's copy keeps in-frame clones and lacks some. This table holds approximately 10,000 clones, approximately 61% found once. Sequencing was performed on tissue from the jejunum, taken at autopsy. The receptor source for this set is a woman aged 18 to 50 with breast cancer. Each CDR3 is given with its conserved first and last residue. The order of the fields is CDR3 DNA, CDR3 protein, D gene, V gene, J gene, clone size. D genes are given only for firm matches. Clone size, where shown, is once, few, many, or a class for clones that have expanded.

CDR3 DNA: TGTGCCAGCAGCTTAGATAAGGAAGGGGGGGTTGTGTTTTACGAGCAGTACTTC
CDR3 protein: CASSLDKEGGVVFYEQYF
D gene: NA
V gene: TRBV11-3
J gene: TRBJ2-7
clone size: NA

CDR3 DNA: TGTGCCAGCAGGCGGGAGGAAGGTGGGCAGTACTTC
CDR3 protein: CASRREEGGQYF
D gene: TRBD2
V gene: TRBV2
J gene: TRBJ2-7
clone size: few

CDR3 DNA: TGCGCCAGCAGCTTGAACAGGGGCACTAGCTATGGCTACACCTTC
CDR3 protein: CASSLNRGTSYGYTF
D gene: TRBD1
V gene: TRBV5-1
J gene: TRBJ1-2
clone size: NA

CDR3 DNA: TGTGCCACCAGTGATTTTAAGTCTCATGTGGGAGATACGCAGTATTTT
CDR3 protein: CATSDFKSHVGDTQYF
D gene: NA
V gene: TRBV24-1
J gene: TRBJ2-3
clone size: few

CDR3 DNA: TGTGCCAGCAGCTTCTTCGAAGAGCAGTTCTTC
CDR3 protein: CASSFFEEQFF
D gene: NA
V gene: TRBV7-9
J gene: TRBJ2-1
clone size: NA

CDR3 DNA: TGTGCCATCACCCGGTCGGAGGAGTCGCGTGAAGCTTTCTTT
CDR3 protein: CAITRSEESREAFF
D gene: NA
V gene: TRBV10-3
J gene: TRBJ1-1
clone size: few

CDR3 DNA: TGCGCCAGCAGCTTACAGGGGGCTGACTATGGCTACACCTTC
CDR3 protein: CASSLQGADYGYTF
D gene: TRBD1
V gene: TRBV5-1
J gene: TRBJ1-2
clone size: NA

CDR3 DNA: TGTGCCAGCTCACAACAGGGGGCGGGTGAAGCTTTCTTT
CDR3 protein: CASSQQGAGEAFF
D gene: TRBD1
V gene: TRBV18
J gene: TRBJ1-1
clone size: NA

CDR3 DNA: TGCAGCGCACTCCGGGACAGGGAGGGTGAAGCTTTCTTT
CDR3 protein: CSALRDREGEAFF
D gene: TRBD1
V gene: TRBV29-1
J gene: TRBJ1-1
clone size: NA

CDR3 DNA: TGTGCCAGCAGCCCCTCTAGCGGGGGGAACATTCAGTACTTC
CDR3 protein: CASSPSSGGNIQYF
D gene: TRBD2
V gene: TRBV6-5
J gene: TRBJ2-4
clone size: NA

CDR3 DNA: TGTGCCAGCAGCGTAGCCCCAGGGGGTCAAGCTTTCTTT
CDR3 protein: CASSVAPGGQAFF
D gene: TRBD1
V gene: TRBV9
J gene: TRBJ1-1
clone size: NA

CDR3 DNA: TGCGCCAGCAGCCCAAGGAAGACTAGCGGCTACAATGAGCAGTTCTTC
CDR3 protein: CASSPRKTSGYNEQFF
D gene: TRBD2
V gene: TRBV4-3
J gene: TRBJ2-1
clone size: NA

CDR3 DNA: TGTGCCAGCAGTTACGCGGGCAATGAGCAGTTCTTC
CDR3 protein: CASSYAGNEQFF
D gene: NA
V gene: TRBV6-2/TRBV6-3
J gene: TRBJ2-1
clone size: NA

CDR3 DNA: TGTGCCAGCAGTTGCCCTGTCTCGTGGTACACAGATACGCAGTATTTT
CDR3 protein: CASSCPVSWYTDTQYF
D gene: NA
V gene: TRBV6-7
J gene: TRBJ2-3
clone size: NA

CDR3 DNA: TGTGCCAGCAGCTTAGCCAGGTATGATTTTGGCACTGAAGCTTTCTTT
CDR3 protein: CASSLARYDFGTEAFF
D gene: NA
V gene: TRBV11-2
J gene: TRBJ1-1
clone size: NA

CDR3 DNA: TGCAGCGTCAAGGGTTCTAGCGGTGGCGACGAGCAGTACTTC
CDR3 protein: CSVKGSSGGDEQYF
D gene: TRBD2
V gene: TRBV29-1
J gene: TRBJ2-7
clone size: NA

CDR3 DNA: TGTGCCAGCAGCTCAGGTGGTGTAGGAGAGACCCAGTACTTC
CDR3 protein: CASSSGGVGETQYF
D gene: NA
V gene: TRBV5-4
J gene: TRBJ2-5
clone size: NA

CDR3 DNA: TGCAGCGTTGGGCTGGTCACAGATACGCAGTATTTT
CDR3 protein: CSVGLVTDTQYF
D gene: NA
V gene: TRBV29-1
J gene: TRBJ2-3
clone size: once

CDR3 DNA: TGCAGCGTTGAAAGCGGGGACATGGACATTCAGTACTTC
CDR3 protein: CSVESGDMDIQYF
D gene: NA
V gene: TRBV29-1
J gene: TRBJ2-4
clone size: NA

CDR3 DNA: TGTGCCAGCTCACCACTAGTGGCAGGGGGCCCGAACACTGAAGCTTTCTTT
CDR3 protein: CASSPLVAGGPNTEAFF
D gene: TRBD1
V gene: TRBV18
J gene: TRBJ1-1
clone size: NA

CDR3 DNA: TGTGCCACCCTCAGGCGTGGAGAGGAAAAACTGTTTTTT
CDR3 protein: CATLRRGEEKLFF
D gene: NA
V gene: TRBV15
J gene: TRBJ1-4
clone size: NA

CDR3 DNA: TGTGCCAGTAGTATAGATATCGCGGGCAGGGGAAAAACAAGCAATCAGCCCCAGCATTTT
CDR3 protein: CASSIDIAGRGKTSNQPQHF
D gene: NA
V gene: TRBV19
J gene: TRBJ1-5
clone size: NA

CDR3 DNA: TGTGCCAGCCTTGACTGGGGTGCAGGGGCGGCTTTCTTT
CDR3 protein: CASLDWGAGAAFF
D gene: NA
V gene: TRBV12-3/TRBV12-4
J gene: TRBJ1-1
clone size: medium-sized

CDR3 DNA: TGTGCCAGTAGCTCAGGGGGCAGCTCCTATAATTCACCCCTCCACTTT
CDR3 protein: CASSSGGSSYNSPLHF
D gene: TRBD1
V gene: TRBV19
J gene: TRBJ1-6
clone size: NA

CDR3 DNA: TGTGCCTGCGGACGGGGAAGCTCCTATAATTCACCCCTCCACTTT
CDR3 protein: CACGRGSSYNSPLHF
D gene: NA
V gene: TRBV30
J gene: TRBJ1-6
clone size: large

CDR3 DNA: TGCGCCAGCAGCCCGGTGGGGGCCGCCTCAGATACGCAGTATTTT
CDR3 protein: CASSPVGAASDTQYF
D gene: NA
V gene: TRBV5-1
J gene: TRBJ2-3
clone size: NA

CDR3 DNA: TGTGCCACCAGTGAGGGGACACTCACCTACGAGCAGTACTTC
CDR3 protein: CATSEGTLTYEQYF
D gene: NA
V gene: TRBV24-1
J gene: TRBJ2-7
clone size: few

CDR3 DNA: TGTGCCAGCAGTTACTCCCTACTAGAGGATACGCAGTATTTT
CDR3 protein: CASSYSLLEDTQYF
D gene: NA
V gene: TRBV6-6
J gene: TRBJ2-3
clone size: NA

CDR3 DNA: TGTGCCAGCAGGGAGTTAGCGGCCGCTGTATATGAGCAGTTCTTC
CDR3 protein: CASRELAAAVYEQFF
D gene: NA
V gene: TRBV27
J gene: TRBJ2-1
clone size: few

CDR3 DNA: TGTGCCAGCAGTCACAGGAGCGCCCTAAATGAAAAACTGTTTTTT
CDR3 protein: CASSHRSALNEKLFF
D gene: NA
V gene: TRBV28
J gene: TRBJ1-4
clone size: medium-sized

CDR3 DNA: TGTGCCAGCAGCCGGTCGATTGAAGCAACTAATGAAAAACTGTTTTTT
CDR3 protein: CASSRSIEATNEKLFF
D gene: NA
V gene: TRBV7-2
J gene: TRBJ1-4
clone size: NA

CDR3 DNA: TGTGCCAGCAGCTTAATCCCTGACGAGCAGTACTTC
CDR3 protein: CASSLIPDEQYF
D gene: NA
V gene: TRBV11-2
J gene: TRBJ2-7
clone size: NA

CDR3 DNA: TGTGCCTGGACCCGAGACAGCAACACCGGGGAGCTGTTTTTT
CDR3 protein: CAWTRDSNTGELFF
D gene: NA
V gene: TRBV30
J gene: TRBJ2-2
clone size: medium-sized

CDR3 DNA: TGTGCCAGCAGCTTAGGCCGGGGGACCGCTGAAGCTTTCTTT
CDR3 protein: CASSLGRGTAEAFF
D gene: NA
V gene: TRBV11-1
J gene: TRBJ1-1
clone size: NA

CDR3 DNA: TGTGCCAGCAGCTTGGGGGGGACTAGCGGAACCTACGAGCAGTACTTC
CDR3 protein: CASSLGGTSGTYEQYF
D gene: TRBD2
V gene: TRBV5-4
J gene: TRBJ2-7
clone size: NA